A single TCR beta chain is shown here with its context. The antigen is undetermined. The data belong to a study of OX40 agonist ivuxolimab in advanced cancers. Turning to the study itself: Given to patients was ivuxolimab, an agonistic anti-OX40 (CD134) antibody.

This table comes from immunoSEQ multiplex PCR, and its TCRdb copy is limited to in-frame clones, with some not included. The sample has tens of thousands of clones; approximately 90% are singletons. Findings and caveats of the study: Clonal expansion from baseline to week 6 occurred in both CD4+ and CD8+ T cells.

The sample in question was CD4+ or CD8+ T cells sorted from blood, obtained in a trial of the OX40 agonist ivuxolimab. The clonotype originates from an adult with an advanced solid tumor such as melanoma, head and neck, liver or kidney cancer.

CDR3 bases: TGTGCCATCTCCGGGACCTTAGGAGAGACCCAGTACTTC. Translating gives CAISGTLGETQYF. This chain joins TRBV10-3 and TRBJ2-5; D tentatively fits TRBD1 or TRBD2 (5 bases each). Looked up from germline, CDR1 is ENHRY and CDR2 is SYGVKD. V shed 8 bases and J shed 4 bases, with 14 bases lying between them. The CDR3 loop spans 13 amino acids.